Sequencing of this T cell receptor (beta chain) was carried out in a study of blood T cells in healthy people across ages. Overall study context: When template switching was applied, about one barcoded beta molecule was captured per two T cells.

CDR1 is MDHEN, CDR2 SYDVKM, per germline. CDR3 length: 15 residues. A second PCR, run for about 7 to 12 cycles, used a sample-barcoded 5' primer plus a J-beta primer mix. Tagging of each cDNA molecule was performed by a template-switch adaptor with 12 random nucleotides. TCRdb called the 5' RACE reads again in MiXCR, with one record for every CDR3 protein. The sample holds over 700,000 distinct CDR3 sequences; about 53% are singletons and the top ten take roughly 40%. Sequencing used blood. This clonotype was sampled from a man aged 80 or over in good health. The rearrangement uses TRBV28 and TRBJ2-7, with 9 nucleotides matching TRBD1. Matching the DNA end better, TRBJ2-5 makes the J call doubtful. CDR3 loop: CASSLLGQGIETQYF. The CDR3, as DNA: TGTGCCAGCAGTTTATTGGGACAGGGTATAGAGACCCAGTACTTC.